The rows below give T cell receptor beta chains drawn from one sample of a study of T cells in Graves' hyperthyroidism and ophthalmopathy. TCRdb used MiXCR to reprocess the multiplex PCR reads, holding one entry per CDR3 protein. Of about 400,000 distinct CDR3 sequences listed, more than 20% are singletons. Material: blood. The receptors were gathered from a man over 45 with Graves' hyperthyroidism. Each CDR3 is given with its conserved first and last residue. Each record gives: V gene, J gene, CDR3 protein.

>TRBV27|TRBJ2-1
CASSLRTSRYNEQFF
>TRBV12-3/TRBV12-4|TRBJ2-3
CASSLRSGAGTQYF
>TRBV18|TRBJ2-5
CASSPRETQYF
>TRBV16|TRBJ1-5
CASSQQAYSNQPQHF
>TRBV5-4|TRBJ2-1
CASSHSGRGLNEQFF
>TRBV30|TRBJ2-3
CASRRGRVTDTQYF
>TRBV28|TRBJ2-1
CATSGVNEQFF
>TRBV20-1|TRBJ2-7
CSAHIAGAEQYF
>TRBV27|TRBJ1-1
CASSVKLRAPGTEAFF
>TRBV25-1|TRBJ2-2
CASSDTAGGPPGELFF
>TRBV7-3|TRBJ1-1
CASSLMPTVNTEAFF
>TRBV29-1|TRBJ2-1
CSVDREGSEQFF
>TRBV28|TRBJ2-5
CASRLMGQETQYF
>TRBV25-1|TRBJ1-1
CASSEYPMGTEAFF
>TRBV5-1|TRBJ1-6
CASSSTGDGANSPLHF
>TRBV10-1|TRBJ1-1
CASRKRTEAFF
>TRBV19|TRBJ2-5
CASSRKQGGETQYF
>TRBV3-1|TRBJ1-2
CASSQGGTAYGYTF
>TRBV28|TRBJ2-4
CASSLALAGGSRAKNIQYF
>TRBV12-3/TRBV12-4|TRBJ2-1
CASSPRYSNEQFF
>TRBV5-5|TRBJ2-1
CASRGGYNEQFF
>TRBV11-3|TRBJ1-1
CASSPRTGGNTEAFF
>TRBV5-1|TRBJ2-1
CASSETGLAGGGSNEQFF
>TRBV7-2|TRBJ2-1
CASSLVLGQGMNEQFF
>TRBV2|TRBJ2-7
CASSSGTGFHEQYF
>TRBV20-1|TRBJ2-4
CSAYPQGLYIQYF
>TRBV2|TRBJ1-2
CASSQQEYGYTF
>TRBV3-1|TRBJ1-5
CASSQDFARQPQHF